These T cell receptor beta chains were read from a single sample in a study of cytomegalovirus exposure and HLA in healthy donors. The data were produced by immunoSEQ multiplex PCR, yet TCRdb's version contains in-frame clones alone and is incomplete. This sample has about 43,000 clones; 51% occur once, and the top ten carry under 6.5%. Sequenced: PBMCs. The receptors shown here come from a man aged 60-69 years in good health and CMV-seronegative. Both conserved end residues are trimmed from each CDR3. Each record gives: V gene, CDR3 length, J gene, clone size, CDR3 protein. The size field is filled for only some rows; it gives once, few, many or a size class.

TRBV27	13	TRBJ1-2	few	ASSLSPGQIYGYT
TRBV4-1	13	TRBJ2-7	once	ASSWTGPNSYEQY
TRBV29-1	10	TRBJ2-1	-	SVETGYNEQF
TRBV30	13	TRBJ2-2	-	AWSVPAGHTGELF
TRBV5-6	12	TRBJ1-1	many	ASRWDRENTEAF
TRBV6-5	13	TRBJ1-3	-	ASSSGAGGGNTIY
TRBV7-2	16	TRBJ2-2	few	ASSPQNPTGRGGGELF
TRBV7-2	13	TRBJ1-5	many	ASSTQPGRDQPQH
TRBV28	11	TRBJ2-3	-	ASSGGGTDTQY
TRBV5-1	13	TRBJ2-1	once	ASSNPQGFGNEQF
TRBV7-8	13	TRBJ1-2	-	ASTNQGRTNYGYT
TRBV2	11	TRBJ2-7	-	ASSGQGAYEQY
TRBV5-4	15	TRBJ2-5	few	ASSLGGSGRWQETQY
TRBV7-9	12	TRBJ1-1	-	ASRDGTANTEAF
TRBV5-1	12	TRBJ2-2	-	ASSFSGNTGELF
TRBV10-2	13	TRBJ1-1	-	ASSLGGGRATEAF
TRBV19	12	TRBJ1-2	once	ASSILDREFSYT
TRBV5-1	13	TRBJ2-7	-	ASSLSGGLNDEQY
TRBV7-6	12	TRBJ2-1	few	ASSRQGPYNEQF
TRBV5-6	14	TRBJ1-2	-	ASSLVGTGTYGGYT
TRBV19	11	TRBJ1-1	-	ASTLTGHRGAF
TRBV7-2	14	TRBJ2-1	-	ASSLATGTTYNEQF
TRBV5-1	12	TRBJ2-1	-	ASSPRTSDNEQF
TRBV28	10	TRBJ1-1	-	ASSLQNTEAF
TRBV30	12	TRBJ2-3	once	AWGLAGGADTQY
TRBV25-1	10	TRBJ1-2	few	AAGGVGYGYT
TRBV29-1	9	TRBJ2-5	-	SVGSTETQY
TRBV6-4	12	TRBJ1-1	-	ASRSSGANTEAF
TRBV2	11	TRBJ2-5	-	ASSQGTGETQY
TRBV4-2	14	TRBJ2-1	few	ASRSLSGSPHNEQF
TRBV27	10	TRBJ1-1	-	ASSTGDRAAF
TRBV5-4	13	TRBJ2-3	once	ASSATTAPTDTQY
TRBV6-4	9	TRBJ1-6	-	ASTEPAPLH
TRBV4-2	15	TRBJ2-2	-	ASSPTGLAGAPGELF
TRBV5-8	14	TRBJ2-7	-	ASSRTGTGMPYEQY
TRBV9	13	TRBJ2-2	-	ASSVRQGGYSELF
TRBV7-2	13	TRBJ1-1	-	ASSLPGYMNTEAF
TRBV6-6	10	TRBJ2-7	-	ASRKTGDEQY
TRBV9	13	TRBJ2-7	-	ASSVAGGLSYEQY
TRBV5-1	12	TRBJ2-1	-	ASSPALLYNEQF
TRBV4-3	13	TRBJ2-3	-	ASSQDHGRTDTQY
TRBV7-3	11	TRBJ2-1	few	ASSPALAGEQF
TRBV30	13	TRBJ2-7	-	AWKGLAGVSYEQY
TRBV6-1	11	TRBJ1-5	-	ASSEGRDQPQH
TRBV5-4	12	TRBJ2-7	-	ASSRTGSPYEQY
TRBV11-3	11	TRBJ2-7	-	ASSRDRGYEQY
TRBV6-5	11	TRBJ1-5	-	ASRGQGNQPQH
TRBV15	12	TRBJ1-5	-	ATSSQGRNQPQH